This TCR beta chain was recovered during a study of T cells after posttransplantation cyclophosphamide. Points from the study as a whole: Donor CD8+ memory clones often dominated recipient blood repertoires at later times. TRB clonality was highly associated with recipient CMV seropositivity and reactivation. Blood and skin or GI T cell repertoires showed limited TRB overlap.

Per germline, CDR1 MGHDK and CDR2 SYGVNS. The CDR3 extends over 15 amino acids. Trimming at V came to 3 bases and at J to 3 bases, leaving 3 bases not matched to a gene. Busulfan-fludarabine conditioning, marrow transplant, and cyclophosphamide on days +3 and +4 were administered. The assay was immunoSEQ multiplex PCR, and TCRdb's table has in-frame clones only and misses some. The record shows over 1,500 clones for this sample, with no singletons present. At least ten counts were recorded for this clone. Its specificity is not known. This chain connects TRBV25-1 to TRBJ2-1; 9 nucleotides align to TRBD1. The source was PBMCs, collected more than 32 days after allogeneic stem cell transplant with posttransplant cyclophosphamide. This TCR came from a female patient aged 60 to 70 who received an allogeneic stem cell transplant from a related donor and was CMV-positive. Part of the T cell pool may stem from the graft donor. CDR3 protein: CASSEDRGNYNEQFF. DNA for the CDR3: TGTGCCAGCAGTGAGGACAGGGGCAACTACAATGAGCAGTTCTTC.